The rows below give T cell receptor beta chains drawn from one sample of a study of blood T cell repertoires in COVID-19. This table comes from immunoSEQ multiplex PCR, and its TCRdb copy is limited to in-frame clones, with some not included. This sample has about 150,000 clones; approximately 78% occur once, and the top ten carry 5.5% to 7%. Source material: PBMCs or T cells enriched from blood (not recorded which). These receptor sequences come from a woman in her forties or fifties who had recovered from COVID-19. Both conserved end residues are part of each CDR3. A D gene is named only where the DNA matches it firmly. Rows may omit the clone size; those that give it use once, few, many or a size class.

14 once TRBJ2-5 TRBV9 . TGTGCCAGCAGCGTAGAGGAGGGTTGGGAGACCCAGTACTTC CASSVEEGWETQYF
16 . TRBJ2-3 TRBV7-9 TRBD2 TGTGCCAGCAGCTTAATCGCGGGGGGCCGCACAGATACGCAGTATTTT CASSLIAGGRTDTQYF
14 . TRBJ1-5 TRBV7-6 . TGTGCCAGCAGCTTAGGACAGAGCAATCAGCCCCAGCATTTT CASSLGQSNQPQHF
15 . TRBJ1-1 TRBV9 TRBD1 TGTGCCAGCAGCGAAGGACAGGGGCAAATCCCTGAAGCTTTCTTT CASSEGQGQIPEAFF
15 . TRBJ2-1 TRBV5-5 TRBD1 TGTGCCAGCAGCTTGGAGGCAGGGGGCCACAATGAGCAGTTCTTC CASSLEAGGHNEQFF
16 . TRBJ2-3 TRBV18 . TGTGCCAGCTCAAGACAGGAGATCGCTAGCACAGATACGCAGTATTTT CASSRQEIASTDTQYF
15 . TRBJ2-2 TRBV24-1 TRBD1 TGTGCCACCAGTGTAGGACAGGGATACACCGGGGAGCTGTTTTTT CATSVGQGYTGELFF
15 . TRBJ2-3 TRBV3-1/TRBV3-2 . TGTGCCAGCAGTCCTACCGGGACTAGCACAGATACGCAGTATTTT CASSPTGTSTDTQYF
14 . TRBJ1-5 TRBV2 . TGTGCCAGCAGTGAAGTTGGGGGGAATCAGCCCCAGCATTTT CASSEVGGNQPQHF
13 . TRBJ1-2 TRBV28 . TGTGCCAGCACGGTCGAGTCTAACTATGGCTACACCTTC CASTVESNYGYTF
14 few TRBJ1-2 TRBV3-1/TRBV3-2 TRBD1 TGTGCCAGCAGCCACAGGGGGACTAACTATGGCTACACCTTC CASSHRGTNYGYTF
16 . TRBJ2-5 TRBV5-1 TRBD1 TGCGCCAGCAGCTTGGTGGTAGGACAGGGCCAAGAGACCCAGTACTTC CASSLVVGQGQETQYF
16 . TRBJ1-3 TRBV28 TRBD1 TGTGCCAGCAGTCGTGGAGGGGGCGACTCTGGAAACACCATATATTTT CASSRGGGDSGNTIYF
16 . TRBJ1-5 TRBV5-6 . TGTGCCAGCAGCTTGCTGAATTTGGGAGGCAATCAGCCCCAGCATTTT CASSLLNLGGNQPQHF
15 . TRBJ1-5 TRBV15 . TGTGCCACCAGCAGGGGAGATTATAGCAATCAGCCCCAGCATTTT CATSRGDYSNQPQHF
13 . TRBJ1-2 TRBV5-1 . TGCGCCAGCAGCTTTGGGGGCAACTATGGCTACACCTTC CASSFGGNYGYTF
15 . TRBJ1-2 TRBV28 . TGTGCCAGCAGTTTATCGTTTGGGAGTAACTATGGCTACACCTTC CASSLSFGSNYGYTF
14 . TRBJ2-3 TRBV2 TRBD2 TGTGCCAGCGTGAATAGCGGGGCCTCAGATACGCAGTATTTT CASVNSGASDTQYF
14 . TRBJ1-2 TRBV19 TRBD1 TGTGCCAGTACCCTCCTTGGACAGGATTATGGCTACACCTTC CASTLLGQDYGYTF
14 . TRBJ2-5 TRBV7-7 TRBD1 TGTGCCAGCAGCTTAGCCGGGACAGCAGAGACCCAGTACTTC CASSLAGTAETQYF
17 . TRBJ1-4 TRBV19 TRBD1 TGTGCCAGTAGTATAGCCCTGAGGACAGGGCGGGATGAAAAACTGTTTTTT CASSIALRTGRDEKLFF
13 . TRBJ1-1 TRBV3-1/TRBV3-2 . TGTGCCAGCAGCCAAGGGAGAACCACTGAAGCTTTCTTT CASSQGRTTEAFF
15 . TRBJ1-4 TRBV7-9 . TGTGCCAGCAGCTTAGTTCGGGGAGGGGATGAAAAACTGTTTTTT CASSLVRGGDEKLFF
13 . TRBJ1-1 TRBV6-4 . TGTGCCAGCAGTGACGACAGCCTCACTGAAGCTTTCTTT CASSDDSLTEAFF
14 once TRBJ2-3 TRBV5-1 . TGCGCCAGCAGCTTGGACCAGCGGGTAGATACGCAGTATTTT CASSLDQRVDTQYF
15 few TRBJ2-1 TRBV5-4 TRBD2 TGTGCCAGCAGCGTCAGGACTAGCGGTAACAATGAGCAGTTCTTC CASSVRTSGNNEQFF
15 . TRBJ1-3 TRBV3-1/TRBV3-2 TRBD1 TGTGCCAGCAGACCTGGGACAGGGGGCGCGGACACCATATATTTT CASRPGTGGADTIYF
14 few TRBJ1-1 TRBV7-9 . TGTGCCAGCAGCTCAGTGCGGGGGCTTACTGAAGCTTTCTTT CASSSVRGLTEAFF
15 . TRBJ2-2 TRBV6-4 . TGTGCCAGCAGTGAAGTAGGCACTCTAGGCGGGGAGCTGTTTTTT CASSEVGTLGGELFF
14 . TRBJ1-6 TRBV11-2 . TGTGCCAGCAGCTCGAGACAGATTAATTCACCCCTCCACTTT CASSSRQINSPLHF
11 few TRBJ2-1 TRBV2 TRBD2 TGTGCCAGCAGTGAAGCCGGGGGGGCGTTCTTC CASSEAGGAFF
13 . TRBJ1-2 TRBV6-5 TRBD1 TGTGCCAGCACGAGGACAGGGGTCTATGGCTACACCTTC CASTRTGVYGYTF
13 . TRBJ1-2 TRBV5-3 . TGTGCCAGAACTGGAGGGTTCCTCTATGGCTACACCTTC CARTGGFLYGYTF
12 . TRBJ1-1 TRBV27 TRBD1 TGTGCCAGCAGACAGGGGGGGCTTGAAGCTTTCTTT CASRQGGLEAFF
14 . TRBJ1-4 TRBV11-2 TRBD1 TGTGCCAGCAGCTACGGACAGGGTAATGAAAAACTGTTTTTT CASSYGQGNEKLFF
14 . TRBJ2-3 TRBV3-1/TRBV3-2 TRBD1 TGTGCCAGCACGGACAGGGGTAACACAGATACGCAGTATTTT CASTDRGNTDTQYF
15 . TRBJ1-1 TRBV3-1/TRBV3-2 . TGTGCCAGCAGCCAATGGGGGCGGGCGGACACTGAAGCTTTCTTT CASSQWGRADTEAFF
14 . TRBJ2-7 TRBV5-1 TRBD1 TGCGCCAGCAGCGGACGACAGGGCTCCTACGAGCAGTACTTC CASSGRQGSYEQYF
15 . TRBJ1-1 TRBV7-7 . TGTGCCAGCAGCCCTTTAGGGGGGGGGCTCCCTGAAGCTTTCTTT CASSPLGGGLPEAFF
18 . TRBJ2-3 TRBV15 TRBD1 TGTGCCACCAGCAGCCAGCCTGGACAGGGACTTAGCACAGATACGCAGTATTTT CATSSQPGQGLSTDTQYF
13 . TRBJ1-6 TRBV3-1/TRBV3-2 . TGTGCCAGCAGCCCGGGGGAAAATTCACCCCTCCACTTT CASSPGENSPLHF
13 . TRBJ1-1 TRBV12-3/TRBV12-4 TRBD1 TGTGCCAGCCTGGGACAGCCGAACACTGAAGCTTTCTTT CASLGQPNTEAFF
17 . TRBJ1-4 TRBV3-1/TRBV3-2 TRBD1 TGTGCCAGCAGTCATTCCGGGACAGGGCTAGGAGGAGAAAAACTGTTTTTT CASSHSGTGLGGEKLFF
14 . TRBJ1-2 TRBV30 TRBD1 TGTGCCTGGAGTGTGAGGGGGCTGGACTATGGCTACACCTTC CAWSVRGLDYGYTF
16 . TRBJ1-5 TRBV28 TRBD1 TGTGCCAGCACTAGATTCGGGACAGGGGGGAGTAAGCCCCAGCATTTT CASTRFGTGGSKPQHF
20 . TRBJ2-1 TRBV3-1/TRBV3-2 TRBD2 TGTGCCAGCAGCCAAGATCTATTAGGACTAGCGGGGAGCTCCTACAATGAGCAGTTCTTC CASSQDLLGLAGSSYNEQFF
12 . TRBJ2-7 TRBV2 . TGTGCCAGCAAGAACCAGGGGTACGAGCAGTACTTC CASKNQGYEQYF
15 . TRBJ1-2 TRBV10-2 TRBD1 TGCGCCAGCAGTGAGGGAACAGGGGTGAGGTATGGCTACACCTTC CASSEGTGVRYGYTF
14 . TRBJ2-2 TRBV6-5 . TGTGCCAGCAGTTACTCCGGGGGAACCGGGGAGCTGTTTTTT CASSYSGGTGELFF
14 . TRBJ1-4 TRBV27 . TGTGCCAGCAGTCAGGGGTTCTTTACCGAAAAACTGTTTTTT CASSQGFFTEKLFF
15 . TRBJ1-3 TRBV18 . TGTGCCAGCTCACCGCAAACTGTTACTGGAAACACCATATATTTT CASSPQTVTGNTIYF
15 few TRBJ1-1 TRBV5-1 . TGCGCCAGCAGCCAGAGGTCCGGGGGTAACACTGAAGCTTTCTTT CASSQRSGGNTEAFF
13 few TRBJ1-2 TRBV9 . TGTGCCAGCACCAAGACGGAGTCCTATGGCTACACCTTC CASTKTESYGYTF
18 . TRBJ2-7 TRBV7-8 TRBD1 TGTGCCAGCAGCGGGGACAGGGGGGTGACAGGGGGCCTCTACGAGCAGTACTTC CASSGDRGVTGGLYEQYF
15 . TRBJ1-5 TRBV4-1 . TGCGCCAGTCGTAAAGGGGCAGGTGGCAATCAGCCCCAGCATTTT CASRKGAGGNQPQHF